The 21 T cell receptor beta chains given below trace back to one sample, sequenced in a study of radiotherapy plus CTLA-4 blockade in lung cancer. Only in-frame clones appear in the TCRdb table, and some are missing; sequencing was by immunoSEQ multiplex PCR. The profile shows around 22,000 clones, approximately 74% of them singletons. The sample here was peripheral blood, taken from a patient treated with radiotherapy plus ipilimumab. These TCRs come from a human donor with non-small cell lung cancer whose response to radiotherapy plus ipilimumab could not be evaluated.

The gene calls are TRBV19 and TRBJ2-5, with TRBD2 as a possible D gene (7 bases). The CDR3 runs 14 residues. Germline assignment: CDR1 LNHDA and CDR2 SQIVND (reference sequence). V lost 2 bases and J 4 bases, leaving 11 bases between the germline ends. The CDR3 DNA is TGTGCCAGTAGTATAAACAGGGAGGGAGAGACCCAGTACTTC. It specifies CASSINREGETQYF.

This rearrangement joins TRBV7-8 to TRBJ2-7; a weak D match, TRBD1 (5 bases). V lost 5 bases, J lost 6 bases, and 8 bases lay in between. Germline assignment: CDR1 SGHVS and CDR2 FQNEAQ. The CDR3 consists of 11 residues. CDR3 loop: CASSKRGEQYF. CDR3 nucleotide sequence: TGTGCCAGCAGCAAAAGGGGCGAGCAGTACTTC.

The chain combines TRBV27 with TRBJ2-7; perhaps TRBD1 as D (5 bases). CDR3 size: 15 residues. Trimming pared 0 bases from V and 9 bases from J, leaving 18 bases between. Per the germline V gene, CDR1 is MNHEY and CDR2 is SMNVEV (reference sequence). DNA of the CDR3: TGTGCCAGCAGTTTATCCCTCCTCCAGGGCTCACGGCAGTACTTC. Its protein is CASSLSLLQGSRQYF.

The V gene is TRBV2, the J gene TRBJ2-7, with 12 positions matching TRBD2. The CDR3 has 16 amino acids. Looked up from germline, CDR1 is SNHLY and CDR2 is FYNNEI. The V gene end was trimmed by 8 bases and the J gene end by 9 bases; junction bases not matched to a gene: 17. The CDR3 DNA reads TGTGCCAGCGGGAAAGGACTAGCGGGATCCTTCACGGGGCAGTACTTC. Its protein product is CASGKGLAGSFTGQYF.

This clone occurred once. This chain joins TRBV28 and TRBJ1-4; 7 bases line up with TRBD1. Germline V gene data show CDR1 as MDHEN and CDR2 as SYDVKM. J was trimmed by 4 bases and V by 5 bases; bases with no gene match: 4. The CDR3 runs 14 residues. The CDR3 loop reads CASSQQGNNEKLFF. CDR3 nucleotide sequence: TGTGCCAGCAGTCAACAGGGGAATAATGAAAAACTGTTTTTT. Full variable domain (outside the CDR3, taken from reference TRBV28 and TRBJ1-4): DVKVTQSSRYLVKRTGEKVFLECVQDMDHENMFWYRQDPGLGLRLIYFSYDVKMKEKGDIPEGYSVSREKKERFSLILESASTNQTSMYLCASSQQGNNEKLFFGSGTQLSVL.

The rearrangement joins TRBV11-2 to TRBJ1-2; 9 bases agree with TRBD1. The CDR3 consists of 14 residues. V lost 5 bases, J lost 8 bases, and 9 bases stayed unmatched. The germline CDR1 and CDR2 sequences are SGHAT and FQNNGV. CDR3 sequence (DNA): TGTGCCAGCAGCGTGGGACAGGGAGCGGGCGGCTACACCTTC. Encoded protein: CASSVGQGAGGYTF.

Here the CDR3 DNA reads TGTGCCAGTAGTACCGGCGGGGCCCCTATATGGGGCTACACCTTC. Translation: CASSTGGAPIWGYTF. The chain employs TRBV19 and TRBJ1-2; tentative D call: TRBD1 (5 bases). Trimming removed 4 bases from V and 8 bases from J, with 20 bases in between. CDR3 size: 15 residues. Germline V gives CDR1 LNHDA, CDR2 SQIVND (reference sequence).

In this sample, this clone turned up a few times. This rearrangement joins TRBV12-5 to TRBJ2-5; 7 bases align to TRBD2. V dropped 4 bases and J dropped 5; count of bases not matched to a gene: 10. Germline CDR1 is LGHNT and CDR2 is FRNRAP. The CDR3 has 15 amino acids. DNA of the CDR3: TGTGCTAGTGGTTCCGACGGGGAGGGGTGGGAGACCCAGTACTTC. As protein: CASGSDGEGWETQYF.

The V call is TRBV18, the J call TRBJ1-4, with D possibly TRBD1 on 5 matching bases. CDR3 length: 15 amino acids. The germline V gene has CDR1 KGHSH and CDR2 LQKENI. V was trimmed by 1 base and J by 6 bases, leaving 12 bases between them. The CDR3, as DNA: TGTGCCAGCTCACCACAGGCAGGGAAGGATGAAAAACTGTTTTTT. Translated: CASSPQAGKDEKLFF.

V and J are TRBV6-5 and TRBJ2-5; D perhaps matches TRBD2 (6 bases). Trimming cost V 4 bases and J 7 bases, with 13 bases left between them. The CDR3 runs 13 residues. CDR1 is MNHEY, CDR2 SVGAGI, per germline. The DNA of the CDR3 is TGTGCCAGCAGTTCCCCAGGAGGGTTGACCCAGTACTTC. Its translation: CASSSPGGLTQYF.

CDR3 sequence: CASSSPNGTGSRETQYF. CDR3 DNA: TGTGCCAGCAGCTCCCCTAACGGGACAGGCAGCAGGGAGACCCAGTACTTC. V is TRBV11-3 and J is TRBJ2-5; 8 positions match TRBD1. J lost 5 bases, V lost 4 bases, and 15 bases had no gene match. Germline values: CDR1 SGHNT, CDR2 YENEEA. The CDR3 runs 17 residues.

The chain couples TRBV6-1 to TRBJ1-2; 7 positions agree with TRBD1. This CDR3 contains 14 residues. CDR1 and CDR2 (germline): MNHNS, SASEGT. V lost 2 bases to trimming and J lost 4 bases; unmatched junction nucleotides: 4. The DNA of the CDR3 is TGTGCCAGCAGTGAAAGGACAGGAAGCTATGGCTACACCTTC. Protein product: CASSERTGSYGYTF.

The J gene is TRBJ2-1, the V gene TRBV5-1, with 8 positions matching TRBD1. The V gene's germline CDR1 is SGHRS and CDR2 YFSETQ. CDR3 length: 17 residues. V was clipped by 6 bases and J by 1 base; unmatched bases: 12. The CDR3 DNA is TGCGCCAGCACCCAACTCGCCGGGACAGGTTCCTACAATGAGCAGTTCTTC. This codes for CASTQLAGTGSYNEQFF.

This clone showed up just a few times. The chain recombines TRBV27 with TRBJ2-2, with D tentatively TRBD1 (6 bases). Germline V gene data show CDR1 as MNHEY and CDR2 as SMNVEV (reference sequence). The V end lost 8 bases, the J end lost 4 bases, and 20 bases lay between the germline ends. CDR3 length: 16 residues. Here the CDR3 DNA reads TGTGCCAGCCATCTTCAGGGGAAGGGTATCACCGGGGAGCTGTTTTTT. Residues: CASHLQGKGITGELFF.

This chain joins TRBV5-1 and TRBJ2-3; the match to TRBD1 covers 8 bases. CDR1 SGHRS and CDR2 YFSETQ come from the germline V gene. Trimming removed 2 bases from V and 3 bases from J; junction bases left unmatched: 2. CDR3 size: 14 residues. For the CDR3, the DNA is TGCGCCAGCAGCTTCAGGGGGCGTACAGATACGCAGTATTTT. It codes for CASSFRGRTDTQYF.

The V and J genes are TRBV4-3 and TRBJ2-1; the match to TRBD2 covers 8 bases. The CDR3 sequence is 15 residues long. With V trimmed by 1 base and J by 10 bases, 9 bases remained unmatched. The germline gives CDR1 LGHNA, CDR2 YSLEER. The CDR3: CASSQVAGGLQEQFF. DNA for the CDR3: TGCGCCAGCAGCCAAGTTGCGGGGGGTCTCCAGGAGCAGTTCTTC.

Of note for this clone: This CDR3 is also generated by other DNA sequences in the sample. The rearrangement links TRBV29-1 to TRBJ1-5; 10 bases align to TRBD1. Losses at the gene ends were 6 bases for V and 7 bases for J; bases not matched to a gene: 6. CDR1 is SQVTM, CDR2 ANQGSEA, per germline. This CDR3 has 13 residues. This CDR3 reads CSVWTGGGQPQHF. For the CDR3, the DNA is TGCAGCGTCTGGACAGGGGGAGGACAGCCCCAGCATTTT.

The gene calls are TRBV28 and TRBJ2-5; 9 bases line up with TRBD1. In germline, CDR1 is MDHEN, CDR2 SYDVKM. This CDR3 has 14 amino acids. Trimming took 5 bases from V and 5 from J; bases not matched to a gene: 6. The CDR3 is CASSPTGGPETQYF. Here the CDR3 DNA reads TGTGCCAGCAGTCCCACAGGGGGCCCGGAGACCCAGTACTTC.

The chain employs TRBV5-8 and TRBJ2-5; maybe TRBD2 (5 bases). The germline V gene encodes CDR1 SGHTS and CDR2 YDEGEE. The V gene lost 4 bases and the J gene lost 9 bases, with 16 bases spanning the gap. This CDR3 contains 13 residues. The CDR3 here is CASSPDSAKAQYF. The DNA of the CDR3 is TGTGCCAGCAGCCCGGACTCCGCTAAGGCCCAGTACTTC.

The chain links TRBV30 to TRBJ1-1, with TRBD1 as a possible D gene (5 bases). CDR3 length equals 14 residues. CDR1 is GTSNPN, CDR2 SVGIG, per germline (reference sequence). V was pared by 0 bases and J by 3 bases, with 11 bases between. The CDR3 bases are TGTGCCTGGAGTGTAACAGGTCAGGACACTGAAGCTTTCTTT. It translates to CAWSVTGQDTEAFF.

This chain uses TRBV28 with TRBJ2-3; 7 nucleotides match TRBD2. The CDR3 is made up of 15 amino acids. Looked up from germline, CDR1 is MDHEN and CDR2 is SYDVKM. V lost 2 bases and J lost 6; bases outside the gene matches: 8. CDR3 in amino acids: CASSLAGVQDDTQYF. The CDR3 DNA follows: TGTGCCAGCAGTTTAGCGGGAGTCCAGGATGATACGCAGTATTTT. Combining the CDR3 with reference TRBV28 and TRBJ2-3 gives the whole variable domain DVKVTQSSRYLVKRTGEKVFLECVQDMDHENMFWYRQDPGLGLRLIYFSYDVKMKEKGDIPEGYSVSREKKERFSLILESASTNQTSMYLCASSLAGVQDDTQYFGPGTRLTVL.